This T cell receptor beta chain is drawn from a study of T cell clonotyping in hematopoietic cell transplantation (dated by TCRdb to the early 2020s). Notes on the research overall: In the study, around 130 blood samples were gathered from 35 to 45 consecutive transplant recipients and their related donors. Recruitment of patients ran from 2015 to early 2017, and follow-up continued until late 2020 or until death. Findings and caveats that apply to the study as a whole: Sample size was limited, and cells were not sorted, so CD4 and CD8 repertoire contributions could not be separated. Recipient TCR diversity fell after transplant, with pathologically expanded clonotypes rising progressively from day 30 to day 180. Just a small fraction of recipient repertoires overlapped with donor repertoires, and more than 97% appeared de novo at the given depth. Broader TCR repertoire diversity after transplant was predicted by Inverse Simpson Index values from donors and from recipients before transplant.

TCR beta CDR3 regions were amplified from genomic DNA with the immunoSEQ assay, a bias-controlled multiplex PCR using V- and J-specific primers. A proprietary barcode and Illumina adapter sequences were added to the CDR3 amplicons in a second PCR step. CDR3 libraries were sequenced on an Illumina MiSeq instrument. In the authors' own workflow: Export and quality control were done with immunoSEQ Analyzer 3.0, while downstream analyses used R Bioconductor and Immunarch. Only productive rearrangements in the normalized downsampled data set went into calculating the repertoire metrics. In the normalized cohort, clonotypes with more than 5 templates were defined as pathologically expanded. The Inverse Simpson Index served as the measure of repertoire diversity. CMV-specificity analyses were carried out on the non-normalized data set to capture all clonotypes. TCRdb took this table from immuneACCESS and kept in-frame rearrangements with V and J called. Such tables lack part of the clones; where checked against another copy, unresolved V genes explain under half of the gap, and the rest is unexplained. From that table come the V and J calls and clone size; the DNA was used to work out D and trimming. This sample gives more than 65,000 clones in total; around 94% of them show up just once. The ten most abundant clones make up more than 1.5% of the sample.

Related transplant donors provided blood samples for TCR beta sequencing. Nuclei Lysis Solution was used to extract genomic DNA from fresh or cryopreserved unfractionated peripheral blood mononuclear cells. On this clone itself: The antigen this receptor binds is unknown. No base qualities exist here, and no much larger clone lies one base off it.

This clonotype was sampled from a man in his fifties in good health. Some clones in this sample may be carry-over from other donors' samples. Sequences were obtained from peripheral blood mononuclear cells.

The nucleotide sequence is TGCGCCAGCAGCCAGGTTGACAGGAGCAATCAGCCCCAGCATTTT. The resulting protein is CASSQVDRSNQPQHF. The chain was built from TRBV4-1 and TRBJ1-5; the best D guess is TRBD1, with 6 bases matching. Taken from cysteine to phenylalanine, the CDR3 has 15 residues. The kept DNA is CDR3 alone, 45 bases in frame from the first base. V and J lose 3 bases and 1 base, and a span of 10 bases separates them. CDR1 and CDR2 (MGHRA, YSYEKL) derive from the germline V gene.